The clone carrying this T cell receptor beta chain appeared once. These data originate in a study of T cells in Graves' hyperthyroidism and ophthalmopathy. This CDR3 is 15 amino acids long. CDR1 and CDR2 from the germline V gene are MNHNS and SASEGT. Losses at the gene ends were 6 bases for V and 6 bases for J; bases not matched to a gene: 8. Authors of the study amplified TCR beta CDR3 regions from RNA transcripts. When the TCR CDR3 underwent first-round RT-PCR, the HTBI primer set was used. Each CDR3 protein is one row after TCRdb ran MiXCR on the multiplex PCR reads. The table lists over 500,000 distinct CDR3 sequences, approximately 14% of them singletons.

The rearrangement uses TRBV6-1 and TRBJ1-5, with 10 bases aligning to TRBD1. Material: blood. The receptor was isolated from a woman between 40 and 50 years old with Graves' hyperthyroidism. CDR3 in amino acids: CASSRDRGLRQPQHF. As DNA, the CDR3 is TGTGCCAGCAGCCGAGACAGGGGGCTTCGTCAGCCCCAGCATTTT.